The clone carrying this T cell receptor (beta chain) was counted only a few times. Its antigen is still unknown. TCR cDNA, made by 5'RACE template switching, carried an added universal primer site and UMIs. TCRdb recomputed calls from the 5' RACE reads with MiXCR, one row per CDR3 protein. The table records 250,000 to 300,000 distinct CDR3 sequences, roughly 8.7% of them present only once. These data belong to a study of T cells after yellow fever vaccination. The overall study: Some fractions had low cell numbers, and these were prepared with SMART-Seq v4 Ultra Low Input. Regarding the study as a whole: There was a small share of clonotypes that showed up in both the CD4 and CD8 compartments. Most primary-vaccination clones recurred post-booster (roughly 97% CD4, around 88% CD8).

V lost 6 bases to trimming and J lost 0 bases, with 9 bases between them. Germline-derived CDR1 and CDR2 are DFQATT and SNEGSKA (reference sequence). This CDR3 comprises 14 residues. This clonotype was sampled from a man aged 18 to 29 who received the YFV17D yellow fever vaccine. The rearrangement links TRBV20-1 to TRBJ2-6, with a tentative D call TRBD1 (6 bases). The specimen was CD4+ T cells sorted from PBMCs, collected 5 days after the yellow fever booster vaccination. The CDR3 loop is CSAQGGSGANVLTF. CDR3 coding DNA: TGCAGTGCCCAAGGGGGCTCTGGGGCCAACGTCCTGACTTTC.